Shown below are 8 T cell receptor beta chains from a single sample sequenced in a study of T cells in Graves' hyperthyroidism and ophthalmopathy. Template material for amplifying TCR beta CDR3 regions consisted of RNA transcripts. The study used the HTBI primer set for a first-round RT-PCR of the TCR CDR3. Via MiXCR, TCRdb re-called the multiplex PCR reads, giving one row per CDR3 protein. The sample records around 300,000 distinct CDR3 sequences, approximately 15% being singletons. The sample comprised blood. Every receptor here comes from a woman aged 30 to 39 with Graves' hyperthyroidism.

A remark on this clonotype: A read error is possible here, since a much larger clone lies one base away. J is TRBJ2-1 and V is TRBV20-1, with TRBD2 matching 9 bases. The germline V gene encodes CDR1 DFQATT and CDR2 SNEGSKA (reference sequence). The CDR3 is made up of 14 amino acids. In nucleotides, the CDR3 is TGCAGTGCGACCGGGACTAGCCAAGACAATGAGCAGCTCTTC. This sequence encodes CSATGTSQDNEQLF.

A few counts support this clonotype. The chain joins TRBV30 to TRBJ2-7; unclear D gene. This CDR3 is 13 amino acids long. Germline CDR1 is GTSNPN and CDR2 is SVGIG (reference sequence). The V and J ends lost 3 bases and 3 bases respectively, with 12 bases between them. The CDR3 nucleotides are TGTGCCTGGAGCGGCCGCCAGGACTACGAGCAGTACTTC. Its protein is CAWSGRQDYEQYF. The variable domain in full, completed from reference TRBV30 and TRBJ2-7, reads SQTIHQWPATLVQPVGSPLSLECTVEGTSNPNLYWYRQAAGRGLQLLFYSVGIGQISSEVPQNLSASRPQDRQFILSSKKLLLSDSGFYLCAWSGRQDYEQYFGPGTRLTVT.

A few counts support this clonotype. The gene calls are TRBV7-2 and TRBJ2-3; TRBD2 matches at 9 bases. With 1 base clipped from V and 1 base from J, the junction kept 3 bases outside the gene matches. Per germline, CDR1 SGHTA and CDR2 FQGNSA. The CDR3 length is 16 residues. In DNA form, the CDR3 reads TGTGCCAGCAGCTTAGGGGCGGGGGGGCGCACAGATACGCAGTATTTT. Residues: CASSLGAGGRTDTQYF.

The chain is built from TRBV11-2 and TRBJ2-6; a weak D match, TRBD1 (6 bases). The CDR3 runs to 16 residues. V was cut by 5 bases and J by 1 base, with 12 bases left in between. Looked up from germline, CDR1 is SGHAT and CDR2 is FQNNGV. CDR3 coding DNA: TGTGCCAGCAGCCAGCCCGGACAGTCTGGGGCCAACGTCCTGACTTTC. Translation gives CASSQPGQSGANVLTF.

On this clonotype itself: One end of the junction is discordant with germline, which a read error may explain. This chain joins TRBV5-1 and TRBJ1-2; no clear D gene. This CDR3 contains 14 residues. Germline loops: CDR1 SGHRS, CDR2 YFSETQ. The CDR3 DNA reads as TGCGCCAACAGCTTGGCTGGACCTGGCTATGGCTACACCTTC. It is translated as CANSLAGPGYGYTF.

The CDR3: CASSGDYSTDTQYF. In DNA, the CDR3 is TGTGCCAGCAGTGGTGACTATAGCACAGATACGCAGTATTTT. The chain links TRBV2 to TRBJ2-3, with D perhaps TRBD2 (5 bases). This CDR3 is 14 amino acids long. Germline lookup yields CDR1 SNHLY and CDR2 FYNNEI. Trimming stripped 4 bases from V and 0 bases from J, with 8 bases between.

This clonotype was found a few times. The rearrangement links TRBV7-9 to TRBJ2-2; TRBD1 matches at 8 bases. The CDR3 is 16 amino acids. Germline V gene data show CDR1 as SEHNR and CDR2 as FQNEAQ (reference sequence). V trimming: 5 bases; J trimming: 3 bases; junction bases outside the gene matches: 8. The CDR3 nucleotides read TGTGCCAGCAGCCGTGGGACAGGCCAGGACACCGGGGAGCTGTTTTTT. Its protein product is CASSRGTGQDTGELFF.

The chain uses TRBV6-1 and TRBJ1-4; the D gene is possibly TRBD1 (6 bases). Germline V gives CDR1 MNHNS, CDR2 SASEGT. This CDR3 has 16 residues. V lost 7 bases to trimming and J lost 0 bases, with 15 bases between them. The CDR3 protein is CASKVWTVATNEKLFF. DNA for the CDR3: TGTGCCAGCAAAGTTTGGACAGTAGCAACTAATGAAAAACTGTTTTTT.